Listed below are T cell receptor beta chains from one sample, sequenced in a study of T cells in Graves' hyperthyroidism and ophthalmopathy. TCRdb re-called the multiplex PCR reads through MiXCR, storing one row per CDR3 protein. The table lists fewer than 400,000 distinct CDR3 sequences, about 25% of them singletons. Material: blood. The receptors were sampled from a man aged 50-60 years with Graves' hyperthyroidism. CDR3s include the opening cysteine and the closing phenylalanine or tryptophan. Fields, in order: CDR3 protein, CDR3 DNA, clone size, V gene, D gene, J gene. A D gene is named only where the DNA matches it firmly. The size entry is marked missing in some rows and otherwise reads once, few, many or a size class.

cdr3_aa: CASSEAADTQYF; cdr3_nt: TGTGCCAGCAGTGAAGCGGCAGATACGCAGTATTTT; clone_size: few; v_call: TRBV6-1; d_call: -; j_call: TRBJ2-3
cdr3_aa: CASSQVSGGFADTQYF; cdr3_nt: TGTGCCAGCAGCCAAGTGTCGGGAGGATTCGCGGATACGCAGTATTTT; clone_size: -; v_call: TRBV11-3; d_call: TRBD2; j_call: TRBJ2-3
cdr3_aa: CSARDRENEQFF; cdr3_nt: TGCAGTGCTAGAGACAGGGAAAATGAGCAGTTCTTC; clone_size: many; v_call: TRBV20-1; d_call: -; j_call: TRBJ2-1
cdr3_aa: CAIRGSSSNEQFF; cdr3_nt: TGTGCCATCAGAGGAAGCTCTAGCAATGAGCAGTTCTTC; clone_size: many; v_call: TRBV10-3; d_call: -; j_call: TRBJ2-1
cdr3_aa: CASSLFRGPRYEQYF; cdr3_nt: TGTGCCAGCAGTTTATTCAGGGGGCCTCGTTACGAGCAGTACTTC; clone_size: -; v_call: TRBV27; d_call: TRBD1; j_call: TRBJ2-7
cdr3_aa: CASRNGAGFTEAFF; cdr3_nt: TGTGCCAGCAGAAACGGGGCAGGGTTTACTGAAGCTTTCTTT; clone_size: -; v_call: TRBV6-1; d_call: -; j_call: TRBJ1-1
cdr3_aa: CASSILQARTGELFF; cdr3_nt: TGTGCCAGTAGTATCCTGCAGGCGCGCACCGGGGAGCTGTTTTTT; clone_size: -; v_call: TRBV19; d_call: -; j_call: TRBJ2-2
cdr3_aa: CATSRGDSGGYTF; cdr3_nt: TGTGCCACCAGCAGAGGGGACAGCGGTGGCTACACCTTC; clone_size: few; v_call: TRBV15; d_call: TRBD1; j_call: TRBJ1-2
cdr3_aa: CASSASWAGSEQYF; cdr3_nt: TGTGCCAGCAGTGCTAGCTGGGCGGGATCCGAGCAGTACTTC; clone_size: few; v_call: TRBV12-3/TRBV12-4; d_call: -; j_call: TRBJ2-7
cdr3_aa: CASSYYTGVDTEAFF; cdr3_nt: TGTGCCAGCAGTTACTATACAGGGGTAGACACTGAAGCTTTCTTT; clone_size: few; v_call: TRBV6-5; d_call: TRBD1; j_call: TRBJ1-1
cdr3_aa: CASSLGVREQFF; cdr3_nt: TGTGCCAGCAGCTTGGGAGTAAGGGAGCAGTTCTTC; clone_size: few; v_call: TRBV7-9; d_call: -; j_call: TRBJ2-1
cdr3_aa: CSAPPRTGGNEQFF; cdr3_nt: TGCAGTGCCCCACCACGGACAGGGGGGAATGAGCAGTTCTTC; clone_size: few; v_call: TRBV20-1; d_call: TRBD1; j_call: TRBJ2-1
cdr3_aa: CATSGQIGSGNTIYF; cdr3_nt: TGTGCCACCAGCGGTCAGATCGGGTCTGGAAACACCATATATTTT; clone_size: -; v_call: TRBV15; d_call: -; j_call: TRBJ1-3
cdr3_aa: CASSYDGQGNQPQHF; cdr3_nt: TGTGCCAGCAGTTACGACGGACAGGGCAATCAGCCCCAGCATTTT; clone_size: -; v_call: TRBV6-5; d_call: TRBD1; j_call: TRBJ1-5